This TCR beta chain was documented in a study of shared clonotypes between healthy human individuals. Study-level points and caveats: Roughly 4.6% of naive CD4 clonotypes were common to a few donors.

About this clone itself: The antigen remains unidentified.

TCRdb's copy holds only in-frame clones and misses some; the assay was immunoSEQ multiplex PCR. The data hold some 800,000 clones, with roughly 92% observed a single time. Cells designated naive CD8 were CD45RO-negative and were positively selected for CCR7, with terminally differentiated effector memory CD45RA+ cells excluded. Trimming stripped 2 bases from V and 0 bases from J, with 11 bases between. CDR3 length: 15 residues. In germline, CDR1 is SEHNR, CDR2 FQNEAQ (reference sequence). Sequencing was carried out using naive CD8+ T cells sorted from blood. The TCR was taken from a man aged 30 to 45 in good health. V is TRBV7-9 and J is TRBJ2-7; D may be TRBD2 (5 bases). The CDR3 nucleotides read TGTGCCAGCAGCTTAACCCGGGATACCTCCTACGAGCAGTACTTC. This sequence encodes CASSLTRDTSYEQYF.